This is a list of T cell receptor beta chains from one sample in a study of Ad26.COV2.S vaccination and SARS-CoV-2 variants. TCRdb's copy holds only in-frame clones and misses some; the assay was immunoSEQ multiplex PCR. The sample carries about 400,000 clones, approximately 92% recorded once. Sequenced here: peripheral blood, sampled in a trial of Ad26.COV2.S vaccine versus placebo. All receptors derive from a person between 18 and 60 years old who received the Ad26.COV2.S COVID-19 vaccine or a placebo. Both conserved end residues are part of each CDR3. D genes are given only for firm matches.

TRBJ2-3	15	TRBV7-2	-	CASSLSLSGADTQYF
TRBJ2-5	13	TRBV11-2	TRBD1	CASSLRQGGTQYF
TRBJ1-6	14	TRBV5-1	-	CASSSARDNSPLHF
TRBJ1-6	19	TRBV4-1	-	CASSQGSIRGSSYNSPLHF
TRBJ1-2	11	TRBV29-1	-	CSVDQQGRYTF
TRBJ1-5	15	TRBV19	TRBD1	CASSSGQGVNQPQHF
TRBJ2-1	16	TRBV19	-	CASSIVKGPLGNEQFF
TRBJ1-2	13	TRBV15	-	CATSRDSPVGYTF
TRBJ1-1	15	TRBV28	TRBD1	CASSLYGGRGTEAFF
TRBJ1-4	14	TRBV7-9	TRBD1	CASSAQGAREKLFF
TRBJ2-7	16	TRBV5-4	TRBD2	CASSLVGGGAVYEQYF
TRBJ2-5	11	TRBV30	-	CAWSDQETQYF
TRBJ2-1	18	TRBV7-2	TRBD1	CASSLDIPDRPPYNEQFF
TRBJ2-1	16	TRBV9	TRBD2	CASSISSGGAMNEQFF
TRBJ2-7	16	TRBV6-5	TRBD1	CASSYSGTGRDYEQYF
TRBJ1-5	13	TRBV6-6	-	CASRQNSNQPQHF
TRBJ2-7	16	TRBV27	-	CASSSFTPRDPCEQYF
TRBJ2-1	19	TRBV3-1/TRBV3-2	TRBD2	CASSQDLSTSGGAYNEQFF
TRBJ1-3	16	TRBV5-1	-	CASSLGPTGNGNTIYF
TRBJ1-1	15	TRBV27	-	CASSLNAGTNTEAFF
TRBJ1-1	14	TRBV5-1	-	CASSVQGLATEAFF
TRBJ1-3	16	TRBV7-6	TRBD1	CASSLDLTGAGNTIYF
TRBJ2-7	15	TRBV6-6	-	CASSYEPGQTREQYF
TRBJ1-4	14	TRBV30	-	CAWSRGTANEKLFF
TRBJ1-2	16	TRBV24-1	-	CATSERGDGANYGYTF
TRBJ1-5	15	TRBV30	-	CAWSVETGGNQPQHF
TRBJ2-1	12	TRBV4-1	-	CASSQGNNEQFF
TRBJ2-2	17	TRBV11-3	TRBD2	CASSSRGSGGRTGELFF
TRBJ2-7	12	TRBV7-9	-	CASSLYSVEQYF
TRBJ2-4	18	TRBV11-2	TRBD2	CASSLDSGGAYAKNIQYF
TRBJ1-2	13	TRBV14	-	CASSQSRVYGYTF
TRBJ2-3	14	TRBV28	-	CASRPGLATDTQYF
TRBJ2-3	16	TRBV9	TRBD2	CASSDQTSGNTDTQYF
TRBJ1-1	12	TRBV6-2/TRBV6-3	-	CASSYSWTEAFF
TRBJ1-1	15	TRBV27	-	CASSSDLRMNTEAFF
TRBJ2-3	15	TRBV4-3	-	CASSQERTGTDTQYF
TRBJ2-2	13	TRBV10-1	-	CASSLDLTGELFF